The 10 T cell receptor beta chains below come from one sample, sequenced in a study of PD-1 blockade in classical Hodgkin lymphoma. Using immunoSEQ multiplex PCR, the repertoire was profiled, and TCRdb retains in-frame clones only, with some absent. The data show about 27,000 clones, with around nine tenths seen just once and more than 6.5% held by the top ten. All patients experienced relapse after autologous stem cell transplantation, and brentuximab vedotin exposure was variable. Negative selection with magnets was how CD8+ T cells were isolated from the thawed PBMCs. Sequencing was performed on CD8+ T cells from blood, taken at baseline. These receptors were obtained from a human donor with classical Hodgkin lymphoma.

This rearrangement joins TRBV2 to TRBJ1-5, with no clear D. The CDR3 loop spans 14 amino acids. The germline V and J ends were trimmed by 3 bases and 1 base, with 7 bases remaining between them. Germline V gene data show CDR1 as SNHLY and CDR2 as FYNNEI. Here the CDR3 reads CASSDGLSNQPQHF. DNA for the CDR3: TGTGCCAGCAGTGACGGGTTGAGCAATCAGCCCCAGCATTTT. The complete variable domain, with remaining parts taken from reference TRBV2 and TRBJ1-5, reads EPEVTQTPSHQVTQMGQEVILRCVPISNHLYFYWYRQILGQKVEFLVSFYNNEISEKSEIFDDQFSVERPDGSNFTLKIRSTKLEDSAMYFCASSDGLSNQPQHFGDGTRLSIL.

The V call is TRBV30, the J call TRBJ2-1; no clear D gene. The germline V and J ends were trimmed by 0 bases and 8 bases, with 11 bases remaining between them. Germline V lookup: CDR1 GTSNPN, CDR2 SVGIG (reference sequence). This CDR3 has 13 residues. CDR3 DNA: TGTGCCTGGAGTGTTCTAGGATGGCATGAGCAGTTCTTC. Amino acids: CAWSVLGWHEQFF.

The chain has TRBV27 and TRBJ2-4; TRBD2 aligns across 7 bases. Germline assignment: CDR1 MNHEY and CDR2 SMNVEV (reference sequence). The CDR3 is 16 residues long. J was trimmed by 7 bases and V by 6 bases; bases with no gene match: 15. The CDR3 coding sequence is TGTGCCAGCAGCCCACTCCCGGGACCAGCGGGGAACATTCAGTACTTC. Translation gives CASSPLPGPAGNIQYF.

CDR3 DNA sequence: TGTGCCAGCATCGCAGTCCCGGGTACTGAAGCTTTCTTT. Encoded protein: CASIAVPGTEAFF. The rearrangement joins TRBV27 to TRBJ1-1; D uncertain. Trimming cost V 7 bases and J 5 bases, with 14 bases left between them. The CDR3 runs to 13 residues. In germline, CDR1 is MNHEY, CDR2 SMNVEV (reference sequence).

This clone was recorded a few times. V is TRBV9 and J is TRBJ1-1; the D is unclear. The CDR3 covers 13 residues. V gave up 3 bases and J gave up 3 bases, with 9 bases separating them. Per the germline V gene, CDR1 is SGDLS and CDR2 is YYNGEE. The DNA for the CDR3 is TGTGCCAGCAGCGGAGAACGGGACACTGAAGCTTTCTTT. This encodes CASSGERDTEAFF.

This sequence joins TRBV5-4 and TRBJ1-1; 11 nucleotides align to TRBD1. The V and J ends lost 2 bases and 4 bases, in that order; junction bases with no gene match: 4. The CDR3 loop spans 15 amino acids. Germline lookup yields CDR1 SGHNT and CDR2 YYREEE (reference sequence). The CDR3 region is CASSFGQGAPTEAFF. Written as DNA, the CDR3 is TGTGCCAGCAGCTTCGGACAGGGGGCGCCCACTGAAGCTTTCTTT.

V usage is TRBV5-6 and J usage is TRBJ2-5, with D tentatively TRBD1 (6 bases). V lost 1 base and J lost 5, with 18 bases in between. Germline V gene sequence: CDR1 SGHDT, CDR2 YYEEEE. The CDR3 has 16 residues. The chain's CDR3 is CASSLTNRVGWETQYF. The CDR3 bases are TGTGCCAGCAGCTTGACAAACAGGGTAGGATGGGAGACCCAGTACTTC.

V gene TRBV9 combines with J gene TRBJ2-1; tentative D call: TRBD2 (5 bases). The CDR3 is 20 residues long. The V and J ends lost 4 bases and 4 bases respectively, with 30 bases between them. The germline V gene has CDR1 SGDLS and CDR2 YYNGEE. The CDR3 is CASSLPMLPSGISLYNEQFF. For the CDR3, the DNA is TGTGCCAGCAGCCTTCCCATGTTGCCTTCCGGGATTTCCCTTTACAATGAGCAGTTCTTC.

V usage is TRBV7-9 and J usage is TRBJ2-7, with TRBD1 as a possible D gene (6 bases). V was pared by 5 bases and J by 3 bases, with 11 bases between. The CDR3 is 13 amino acids. Germline values: CDR1 SEHNR, CDR2 FQNEAQ (reference sequence). This CDR3 reads CASSLDSNYEQYF. CDR3 DNA sequence: TGTGCCAGCAGCCTGGACAGTAACTACGAGCAGTACTTC.

As regards this clone: Different DNA sequences within this sample yield the same CDR3. V gene TRBV6-5 combines with J gene TRBJ2-7; D unresolved. Trimming removed 3 bases at V and 6 bases at J, with 6 bases between. From germline, CDR1 is MNHEY and CDR2 SVGAGI. This CDR3 is 11 amino acids long. CDR3 DNA sequence: TGTGCCAGCAGTTATTCGCGCGAGCAGTACTTC. As protein: CASSYSREQYF.